Given below is one T cell receptor beta chain in context. The antigen this receptor binds is unknown. There are no base qualities to consult, and no much larger clone falls within one base. The sample originates from a study of technical replicates of blood from a handful of donors (TCRdb year 2017). At the junction V is shortened by 5 bases and J by 7 bases, with 18 bases in between. Its CDR3 holds 15 amino acids, cysteine through phenylalanine. Only the CDR3 part of the read is kept: 45 bases, read in frame from the first base. Sequences PRHDT (CDR1) and FYEKMQ (CDR2) are obtained from the germline V gene (reference sequence). Library creation used the immunoSEQ multiplex PCR assay. TCRdb took over this immuneACCESS table, retaining in-frame rearrangements with V and J assigned. Such tables are incomplete; in checked studies, under half of the missing clones stem from an unresolved V gene, and the remainder is unexplained. The sample table shows more than 65,000 clones, and nearly 95% are seen once. Roughly 0.37% of the sample rests with the top ten.

Rearrangement joined TRBV13 to TRBJ2-1; the D gene lacks a confident call. The sample was T cells isolated from PBMCs. This receptor was taken from a human donor in good health. The CDR3 loop reads CASSPPNRSGNEQFF. The DNA sequence is given as TGTGCCAGCAGCCCACCAAACCGGAGTGGAAATGAGCAGTTCTTC.